The rows below give T cell receptor beta chains drawn from one sample of a study of early T cells in non-severe SARS-CoV-2 infection. A single record per CDR3 protein comes from TCRdb applying MiXCR to the 5' RACE reads. The table shows over 95,000 distinct CDR3 sequences, with approximately 15% occurring only once. The sequencing sample was made of whole blood. The receptors here all came from an adult who was a healthcare worker with PCR-confirmed SARS-CoV-2 infection or an uninfected control (not recorded which). Both conserved end residues are part of each CDR3. Fields, in order: V gene, J gene, D gene, clone size, CDR3 DNA, CDR3 protein. A D gene is named only where the DNA matches it firmly. Not all rows give a size; the values are once, few, many and, for expanded clones, a class.

V: TRBV12-3/TRBV12-4; J: TRBJ1-4; D: TRBD1; size: few; DNA: TGTGCCAGCAACAACAGGGGGCTTGAAGAAAAACTGTTTTTT; CDR3: CASNNRGLEEKLFF
V: TRBV2; J: TRBJ1-1; D: -; size: -; DNA: TGTGCCATCAGGACAGCGAACACTGAAGCTTTCTTT; CDR3: CAIRTANTEAFF
V: TRBV11-2; J: TRBJ2-2; D: -; size: -; DNA: TGTGCCAGCAGCTCCTACACCGGGGAGCTGTTTTTT; CDR3: CASSSYTGELFF
V: TRBV6-2/TRBV6-3; J: TRBJ2-3; D: TRBD1; size: -; DNA: TGTGCCAGCAGTAGGGACAGCCTCGTGGATACGCAGTATTTT; CDR3: CASSRDSLVDTQYF
V: TRBV7-9; J: TRBJ2-1; D: -; size: -; DNA: TGTGCCAGCAGCTTAGGAGACTCGGGCTCCTACAATGAGCAGTTCTTC; CDR3: CASSLGDSGSYNEQFF
V: TRBV27; J: TRBJ2-7; D: -; size: few; DNA: TGTGCCAGCAGTCCCCTAGGGTCCTACGAGCAGTACTTC; CDR3: CASSPLGSYEQYF
V: TRBV2; J: TRBJ2-7; D: -; size: many; DNA: TGTGCCAGCAGGGAAACCTACGAGCAGTACTTC; CDR3: CASRETYEQYF
V: TRBV4-3; J: TRBJ2-3; D: -; size: few; DNA: TGCGCCAGCAGCCAAGCGCCGGGGGTTCCCACAGATACGCAGTATTTT; CDR3: CASSQAPGVPTDTQYF
V: TRBV28; J: TRBJ1-3; D: -; size: few; DNA: TGTGCCAGCAGCCGGGCCGGGGGCTCTGGAAACACCATATATTTT; CDR3: CASSRAGGSGNTIYF
V: TRBV20-1; J: TRBJ2-7; D: -; size: few; DNA: TGCAGTGCTAAGGACCAGAACCCCCACCGGCGCATCGACGAGCAGTACTTC; CDR3: CSAKDQNPHRRIDEQYF
V: TRBV12-3/TRBV12-4; J: TRBJ1-5; D: TRBD1; size: -; DNA: TGTGCCAGCAGTACGACAGGGGGCAATCAGCCCCAGCATTTT; CDR3: CASSTTGGNQPQHF
V: TRBV28; J: TRBJ2-7; D: -; size: few; DNA: TGTGCCAGCAGTTTAGAAGAGAGGGTTTCCTACGAGCAGTACTTC; CDR3: CASSLEERVSYEQYF
V: TRBV12-2; J: TRBJ1-6; D: -; size: few; DNA: TGTGCAAGTCGCTTCCACAGACAGGGCGAGGGGGTCCATAATTCACCCCTCCACTTT; CDR3: CASRFHRQGEGVHNSPLHF
V: TRBV29-1; J: TRBJ1-1; D: -; size: -; DNA: TGCAGCGTTGAAGATCGAGGTTATTACACTGAAGCTTTCTTT; CDR3: CSVEDRGYYTEAFF
V: TRBV11-2; J: TRBJ1-1; D: -; size: few; DNA: TGTGCCAGCAGCTTCCTAAACACTGAAGCTTTCTTT; CDR3: CASSFLNTEAFF
V: TRBV19; J: TRBJ2-5; D: -; size: many; DNA: TGTGCCAGTAGTATATCCGAGACCCAGTACTTC; CDR3: CASSISETQYF
V: TRBV13; J: TRBJ1-2; D: -; size: -; DNA: TGTGCCAGCAGCTTAGGGACAGGCAAGACCGGCTACACCTTC; CDR3: CASSLGTGKTGYTF
V: TRBV7-6; J: TRBJ2-1; D: -; size: few; DNA: TGTGCCAGCAGCTTAGACGGGGTTGAGACTAGCTCCTACAATGAGCAGTTCTTC; CDR3: CASSLDGVETSSYNEQFF
V: TRBV7-9; J: TRBJ2-5; D: -; size: -; DNA: TGTGCCAGCAGCTTAGACTATCAAGAGACCCAGTACTTC; CDR3: CASSLDYQETQYF
V: TRBV7-8; J: TRBJ1-2; D: -; size: -; DNA: TGTGCCAGCAGCGACAGTTTTCTCTCTTGCACCTTC; CDR3: CASSDSFLSCTF
V: TRBV12-3/TRBV12-4; J: TRBJ2-1; D: -; size: few; DNA: TGTGCCAGTAAGGGCTGGGTGGCTCCTGGGGATGAGCAGTTCTTC; CDR3: CASKGWVAPGDEQFF
V: TRBV6-2/TRBV6-3; J: TRBJ2-5; D: TRBD1; size: many; DNA: TGTGCCAGCAGTTACGGGACAGAGGCCTGGGAGACCCAGTACTTC; CDR3: CASSYGTEAWETQYF
V: TRBV28; J: TRBJ2-7; D: -; size: few; DNA: TGTGCCAGCAGTTTGGACCCGGGATCGGGCTACGAGCAGTACTTC; CDR3: CASSLDPGSGYEQYF
V: TRBV20-1; J: TRBJ2-7; D: -; size: -; DNA: TGCAGTGCTAGGGGGAATAACCGCCCCTACGAGCAGTACTTC; CDR3: CSARGNNRPYEQYF
V: TRBV7-2; J: TRBJ1-2; D: -; size: -; DNA: TGTGCCAGCAGCCGCAGGGTGTCCTATGGCTACACCTTC; CDR3: CASSRRVSYGYTF
V: TRBV7-8; J: TRBJ1-2; D: TRBD1; size: few; DNA: TGTGCCAGCAGCTTAGTGGGACAGGGGTATGGCTACACCTTC; CDR3: CASSLVGQGYGYTF